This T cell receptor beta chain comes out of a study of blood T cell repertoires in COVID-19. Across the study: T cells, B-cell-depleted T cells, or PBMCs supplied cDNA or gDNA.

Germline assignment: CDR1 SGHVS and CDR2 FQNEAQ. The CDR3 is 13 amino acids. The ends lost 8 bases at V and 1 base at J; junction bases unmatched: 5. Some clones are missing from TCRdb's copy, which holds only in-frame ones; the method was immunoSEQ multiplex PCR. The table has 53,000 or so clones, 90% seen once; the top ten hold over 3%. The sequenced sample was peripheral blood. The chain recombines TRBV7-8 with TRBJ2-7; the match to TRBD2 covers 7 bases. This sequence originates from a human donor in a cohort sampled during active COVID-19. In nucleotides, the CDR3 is TGTGCCAGCCGTCAGCGGGGTTCCTACGAGCAGTACGTC. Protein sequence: CASRQRGSYEQYV.